This TCR beta chain was retrieved from a study of CD8 T cells in Susac syndrome (dated by TCRdb to about 2019). About the study as a whole: Whether CD8+ T cell activation and differentiation in Susac syndrome was antigen driven was tested using repertoire sequencing.

Paper-wide results and their limitations: The study acknowledged that relatively few individuals were included in the TCR sequencing and HLA analysis.

The sample holds a few counts of this clonotype. The target of this receptor is not known. Per-base qualities were not stored, and no clone one base away is much larger. Peripheral blood CD8+ and CD4+ T cells from healthy donors, Susac syndrome patients and multiple sclerosis patients were profiled using high-throughput TCR beta sequencing. The multiple sclerosis controls were treatment-naive patients who had stable or active relapsing-remitting disease and met the revised McDonald criteria. CD8+ TEMRA cells were enriched by FACS, while bulk CD8+ and CD4+ T cells were purified by magnetic negative isolation. Blood was drawn into EDTA tubes, processed within 24 hours, and PBMCs were isolated by density gradient centrifugation. PBMCs intended for TCR sequencing were frozen in liquid nitrogen and were later thawed in a 37 degrees C water bath. The sorted or isolated CD4+, CD8+ and CD8+ TEMRA cells reached a purity of at least 90%.

RNA was extracted using the RNeasy kit, and roughly 0.5 to 1 ug of the RNA was reverse transcribed with random hexamers. The immunoSEQ multiplex PCR assay, covering 54 Vbeta and 13 Jbeta segments, was used to amplify TCR beta CDR3 regions. Bias from PCR amplification was corrected by using a synthetic template baseline for primer optimization and for computational correction. Turning to the authors' computational methods: Only productive sequences were kept, with reads annotated to V, D and J genes according to IMGT and analyzed in immunoSEQ Analyzer. Clonality was computed as one minus Shannon entropy normalized by log2 of the number of productive unique sequences. Public and private clones were assessed among the 100 most prevalent clones of each patient and control. A clone was defined as Susac-specific if it was absent from the healthy and MS cohorts, from roughly 980 published viral clones and from other ImmuneACCESS disease sequences. TCRdb cleaned the public reads at Q25 with fastp, built clones with MiXCR and kept in-frame beta chains. Every distinct CDR3 protein forms one entry, paired with its most common genes and DNA. In this record, the V and J calls reflect TCRdb's handling and not the investigators' own analysis. The sample contains about 210,000 distinct CDR3 sequences, about 96% of them found a single time. The ten biggest clones cover 0.085% to 0.095% of the sample.

The sequence was collected from a human donor with multiple sclerosis. Input material: CD4+ T cells from PBMCs.

The nucleotides are TGTGCCAGCGGACAGGGTTATGAAGCTTTCTTT. Translation gives CASGQGYEAFF. The sequence is built from TRBV2 and TRBJ1-1, with 8 bases in between that match TRBD1. V is pruned by 8 bases and J by 7 bases, leaving 3 bases of the junction without a gene match. The germline V gene provides CDR1 SNHLY and CDR2 FYNNEI. The CDR3 goes from the cysteine to the phenylalanine over 11 residues. The read is trimmed to its CDR3 DNA, 33 bases read in frame from base 1.